The source of this T cell receptor beta chain is a study of CD8+CD57+ T cells in acquired aplastic anemia. V was clipped by 4 bases and J by 6 bases, with 14 bases between them. There are 14 residues in the CDR3. Germline V CDR1 and CDR2: SNHLY, FYNNEI. According to the study, genomic DNA was the template for TCR beta VDJ and CDR3 profiling. TCRdb reprocessed the reads with MiXCR, giving one entry per CDR3 protein. The sample carries about 190,000 distinct CDR3 sequences, 64% recorded once. This clonotype was counted a single time. Antigen specificity is unknown. Study-level findings and limits: Researchers reported that CD8+ Simpson's diversity was not significantly different in patients versus controls. A set of about 28 CD8+ CDR3 sequences was shared between patients and controls, and these sequences appeared highly expressed in patients.

This TCR was recovered from a human donor with severe aplastic anemia or a healthy control (not recorded which). The chain recombines TRBV2 with TRBJ2-3, with D unresolved. The specimen was sorted CD4+, CD8+, or CD8+CD57+ T cells (not recorded which) from PBMCs. The CDR3 coding sequence is TGTGCCAGCAGTGCGGTACGAATGGGGGATACGCAGTATTTT. It yields the protein CASSAVRMGDTQYF.